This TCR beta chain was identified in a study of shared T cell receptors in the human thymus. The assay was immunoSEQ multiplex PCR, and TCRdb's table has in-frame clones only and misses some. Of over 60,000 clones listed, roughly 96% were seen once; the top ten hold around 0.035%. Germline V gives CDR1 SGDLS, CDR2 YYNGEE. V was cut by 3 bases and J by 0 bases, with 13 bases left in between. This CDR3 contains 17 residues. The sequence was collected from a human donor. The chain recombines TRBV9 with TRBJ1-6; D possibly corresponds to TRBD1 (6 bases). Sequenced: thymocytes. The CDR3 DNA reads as TGTGCCAGCAGCGCAGGGGAGGATAGCTCCTATAATTCACCCCTCCACTTT. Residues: CASSAGEDSSYNSPLHF.